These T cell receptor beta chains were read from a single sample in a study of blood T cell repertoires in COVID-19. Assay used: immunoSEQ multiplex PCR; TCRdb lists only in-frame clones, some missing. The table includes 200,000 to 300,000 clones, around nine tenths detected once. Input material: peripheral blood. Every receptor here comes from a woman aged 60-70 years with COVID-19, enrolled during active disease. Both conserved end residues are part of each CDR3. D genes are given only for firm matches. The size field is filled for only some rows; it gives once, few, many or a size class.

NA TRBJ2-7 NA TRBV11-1 TGTGCCAGCAGCTTTCTGGCTGAGCAGTACTTC CASSFLAEQYF
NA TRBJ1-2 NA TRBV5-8 TGTGCCAGCAACTTAGACGGACTCTATGGCTACACCTTC CASNLDGLYGYTF
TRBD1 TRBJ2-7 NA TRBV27 TGTGCCAGCAGTCCTCTGGGGGCAGGGGGCTACGAGCAGTACTTC CASSPLGAGGYEQYF
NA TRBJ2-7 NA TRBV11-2 TGTGCCAGCAGCGTAACACAGGGATCCTACGAGCAGTACTTC CASSVTQGSYEQYF
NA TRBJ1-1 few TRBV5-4 TGTGCCAGCAGCTCCTCCGGGATCAGGAACACTGAAGCTTTCTTT CASSSSGIRNTEAFF
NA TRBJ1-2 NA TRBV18 TGTGCCAGCTCACCAGGCGGAGCTAACTATGGCTACACCTTC CASSPGGANYGYTF
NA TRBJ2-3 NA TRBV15 TGTGCCACCAGCCCGCTACCGTCCTATACGCAGTATTTT CATSPLPSYTQYF
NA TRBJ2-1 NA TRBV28 TGTGCCAGCAGTTTAGGGCTAACGGGATATGAGCAGTTCTTC CASSLGLTGYEQFF
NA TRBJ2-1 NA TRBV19 TGTGCCAGTACCCTAGATGGTAGCTCCTACAATGAGCAGTTCTTC CASTLDGSSYNEQFF
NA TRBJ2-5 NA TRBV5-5 TGTGCCAGCAGCTTGGGGGCAGGAAGGGAGACCCAGTACTTC CASSLGAGRETQYF
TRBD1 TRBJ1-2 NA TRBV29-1 TGCAGCGTTTCTGCGAGGACAGGAGACTATGGCTACACCTTC CSVSARTGDYGYTF
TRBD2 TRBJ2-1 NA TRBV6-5 TGTGCCAGCAGTCGTCTAGCGGGAGGGCTTCGTGAGCAGTTCTTC CASSRLAGGLREQFF
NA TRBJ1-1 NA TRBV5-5 TGTGCCAGCAGCTCGGACAGCCTCACTGAAGCTTTCTTT CASSSDSLTEAFF
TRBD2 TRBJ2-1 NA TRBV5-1 TGCGCCAGCAGCTTGGCTAGCGGGAGTTTGGATGAGCAGTTCTTC CASSLASGSLDEQFF
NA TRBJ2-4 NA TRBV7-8 TGTGCCAGCAGCTTATATTCCCCCTACGGTGACATTCAGTACTTC CASSLYSPYGDIQYF
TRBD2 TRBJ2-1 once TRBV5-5 TGTGCCAGCAGCTTGTATTCTAGCGGGACACAGAGCTCCTACAATGAGCAGTTCTTC CASSLYSSGTQSSYNEQFF
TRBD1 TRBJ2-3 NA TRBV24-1 TGTGCCACCAGTGAACCCCGGACAGGGATGGCAGATACGCAGTATTTT CATSEPRTGMADTQYF
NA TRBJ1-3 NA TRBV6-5 TGTGCCAGCAGTTACCGGGGAGGGGCTGGAAACACCATATATTTT CASSYRGGAGNTIYF
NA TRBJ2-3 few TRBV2 TGTGCCAGCATGGGTAGAGGGACAGATACGCAGTATTTT CASMGRGTDTQYF
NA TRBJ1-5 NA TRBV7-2 TGTGCCAGCAGCAACGGGAGGAATCAGCCCCAGCATTTT CASSNGRNQPQHF
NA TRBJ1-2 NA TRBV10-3 TGTGCCATCAGTGAGTCGGTATTCGGCCGCCGGGATGGCTACACCTTC CAISESVFGRRDGYTF
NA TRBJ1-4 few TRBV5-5 TGTGCCAGCAGCGAAACCCCAGGGTTAACTAATGAAAAACTGTTTTTT CASSETPGLTNEKLFF
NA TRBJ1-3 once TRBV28 TGTGCCAGCGGGCAAGTATACTCTGGAAACACCATATATTTT CASGQVYSGNTIYF
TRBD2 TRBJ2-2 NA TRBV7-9 TGTGCCAGCATCGGACCTAGCGGGTCGAACACCGGGGAGCTGTTTTTT CASIGPSGSNTGELFF
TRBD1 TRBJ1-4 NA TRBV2 TGTGCCAGCAGGACAACAGGGGGAAGGGAAAAACTGTTTTTT CASRTTGGREKLFF
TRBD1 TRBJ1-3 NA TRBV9 TGTGCCAGCAGCAGGGGGCTTGGAAACACCATATATTTT CASSRGLGNTIYF
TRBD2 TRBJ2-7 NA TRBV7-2 TGTGCCAGCAGCCCCGGGACTAGGGCCTACGAGCAGTACTTC CASSPGTRAYEQYF
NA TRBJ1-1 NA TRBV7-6 TGTGCCAGCAGCCCGACCGGAACAGGGCGCCTTGGAGCTTTCTTT CASSPTGTGRLGAFF
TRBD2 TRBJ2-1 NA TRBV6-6 TGTGCCAGCACCGGACTAGCGGTAGGAGAGCAGTTCTTC CASTGLAVGEQFF
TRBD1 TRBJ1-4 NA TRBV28 TGTGCCAGCAGACGGGGACAGTCAAATAATGAAAAACTGTTTTTT CASRRGQSNNEKLFF
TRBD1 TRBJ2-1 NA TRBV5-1 TGCGCCAGCAGCTCGGGACAGGGGGCCTACAATGAGCAGTTCTTC CASSSGQGAYNEQFF
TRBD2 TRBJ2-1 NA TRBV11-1 TGTGCCAGCAGCTTAGTGCTAGCGGCTAGTAATGAGCAGTTCTTC CASSLVLAASNEQFF
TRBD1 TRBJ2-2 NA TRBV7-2 TGTGCCAGCAGACAGGGGGCCCGGGAGCTGTTTTTT CASRQGARELFF
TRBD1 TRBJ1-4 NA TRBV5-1 TGCGCCAGCAGCTTGGGGCCCCAACAGGGGGAAAAACTGTTTTTT CASSLGPQQGEKLFF
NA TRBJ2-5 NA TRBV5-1 TGCGCCAGCGGTCGCGGAGGGACTTTTGCACTATCTGGGGAGACCCAGTACTTC CASGRGGTFALSGETQYF
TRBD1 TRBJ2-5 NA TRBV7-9 TGTGCCAGCAGCTTAGACAGGGGGGAGACCCAGTACTTC CASSLDRGETQYF
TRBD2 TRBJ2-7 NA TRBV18 TGTGCCAGCTCACCACTGCGGGAGGCTGCGCAGTACTTC CASSPLREAAQYF
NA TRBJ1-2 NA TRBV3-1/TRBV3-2 TGTGCCAGCAGCCAAGGGTCAACGTGGGCTTATGGCTACACCTTC CASSQGSTWAYGYTF
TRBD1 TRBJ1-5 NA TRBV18 TGTGCCAGCTCACAGACCGGGACAGGAGATCTCCCCCAGCATTTT CASSQTGTGDLPQHF
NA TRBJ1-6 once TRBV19 TGTGCCAGTAGTACGAACGGACAGTTTTCACCCCTCCACTTT CASSTNGQFSPLHF
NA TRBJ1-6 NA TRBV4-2 TGTGCCAGCAGCCAAGTGGGTAACAGGGACAATTCACCCCTCCACTTT CASSQVGNRDNSPLHF
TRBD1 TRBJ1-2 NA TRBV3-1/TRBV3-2 TGTGCCAGCAGCCAATCACACCCAGGGGGAGACTTTTATGGCTACACCTTC CASSQSHPGGDFYGYTF
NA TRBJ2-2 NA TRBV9 TGTGCCAGCACCCTGGACAGCCGCACCGGGGAGCTGTTTTTT CASTLDSRTGELFF
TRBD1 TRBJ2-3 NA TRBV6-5 TGTGCCAGCAGGTACAGGGGTTGGGATACGCAGTATTTT CASRYRGWDTQYF
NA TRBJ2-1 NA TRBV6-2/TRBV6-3 TGTGCCAGCAGCATTCTAGCGTCGGGAGAGCAGTTCTTC CASSILASGEQFF
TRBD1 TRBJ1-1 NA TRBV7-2 TGTGCCAGCAGCTTAGTACCCGGGACAGGGGCCCTGAACACTGAAGCTTTCTTT CASSLVPGTGALNTEAFF
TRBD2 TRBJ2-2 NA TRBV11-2 TGTGCCAGCAGCTCCCGCGTGGCGGGAGGTGTTACCGGGGAGCTGTTTTTT CASSSRVAGGVTGELFF
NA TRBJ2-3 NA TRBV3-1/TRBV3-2 TGTGCCAGCAGCCTCGGGGTGGGTGGGACAGATACGCAGTATTTT CASSLGVGGTDTQYF
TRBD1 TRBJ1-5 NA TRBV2 TGTGCCAGCAGTCAGGACAGGGGCAATCAGCCCCAGCATTTT CASSQDRGNQPQHF
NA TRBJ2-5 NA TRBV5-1 TGCGCCAGCAGCTCTAGCGCCCAAGAGACCCAGTACTTC CASSSSAQETQYF
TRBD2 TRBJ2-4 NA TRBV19 TGTGCCAGTAGTAGAAGTCGTTTTGGGGGGGAACAAAACATTCAGTACTTC CASSRSRFGGEQNIQYF
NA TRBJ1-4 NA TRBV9 TGTGCCAGCAGCGTACGTCCTAATGAAAAACTGTTTTTT CASSVRPNEKLFF
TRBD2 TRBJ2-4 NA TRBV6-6 TGTGCCAGCAGTTACGCGACTAGCGGGATTTCGCTTCAGTACTTC CASSYATSGISLQYF
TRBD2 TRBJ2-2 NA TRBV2 TGTGCCAGCAGGAGCGCTAGCGGGAACACCGGGGAGCTGTTTTTT CASRSASGNTGELFF
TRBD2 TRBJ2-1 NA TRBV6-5 TGTGCCACCCACCTCGGAGCGGGAGGGCCTCGCGAGTTCTTC CATHLGAGGPREFF
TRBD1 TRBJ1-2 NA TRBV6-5 TGTGCCAGCAGCCTAGGACAGGGGGAAGGTGGCTACACCTTC CASSLGQGEGGYTF